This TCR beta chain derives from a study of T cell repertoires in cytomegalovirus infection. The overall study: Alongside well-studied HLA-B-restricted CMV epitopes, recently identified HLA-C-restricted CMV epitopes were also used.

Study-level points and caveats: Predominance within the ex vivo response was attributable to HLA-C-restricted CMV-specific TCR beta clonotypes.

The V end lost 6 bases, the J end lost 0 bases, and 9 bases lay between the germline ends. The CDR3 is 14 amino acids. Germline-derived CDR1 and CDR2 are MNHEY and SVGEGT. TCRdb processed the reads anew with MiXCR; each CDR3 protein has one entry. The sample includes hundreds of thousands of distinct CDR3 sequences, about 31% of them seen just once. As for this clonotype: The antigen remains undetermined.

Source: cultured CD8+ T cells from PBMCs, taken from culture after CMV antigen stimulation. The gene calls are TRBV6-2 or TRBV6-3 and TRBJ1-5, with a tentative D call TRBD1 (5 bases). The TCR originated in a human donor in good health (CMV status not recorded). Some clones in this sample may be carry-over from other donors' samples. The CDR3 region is CASSRALSNQPQHF. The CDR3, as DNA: TGTGCCAGCAGCAGGGCACTTAGCAATCAGCCCCAGCATTTT.